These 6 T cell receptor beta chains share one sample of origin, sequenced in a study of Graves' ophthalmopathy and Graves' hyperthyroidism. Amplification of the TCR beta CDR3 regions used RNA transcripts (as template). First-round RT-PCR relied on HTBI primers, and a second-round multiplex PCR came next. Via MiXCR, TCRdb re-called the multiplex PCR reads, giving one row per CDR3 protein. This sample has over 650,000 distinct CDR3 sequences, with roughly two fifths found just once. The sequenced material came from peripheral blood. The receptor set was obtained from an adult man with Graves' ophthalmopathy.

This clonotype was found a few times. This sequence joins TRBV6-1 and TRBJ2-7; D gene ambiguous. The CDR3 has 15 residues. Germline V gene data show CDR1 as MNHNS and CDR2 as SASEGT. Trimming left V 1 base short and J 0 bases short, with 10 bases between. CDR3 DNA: TGTGCCAGCAGTGAAGGGGCCGGACCCTCCTACGAGCAGTACTTC. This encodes CASSEGAGPSYEQYF.

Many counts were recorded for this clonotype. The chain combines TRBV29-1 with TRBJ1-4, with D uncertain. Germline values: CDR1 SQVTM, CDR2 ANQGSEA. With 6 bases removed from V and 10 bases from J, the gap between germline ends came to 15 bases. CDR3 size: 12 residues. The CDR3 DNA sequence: TGCAGCGTCAGCCTTCCAAGTGGAAAACTGTTTTTT. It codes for CSVSLPSGKLFF. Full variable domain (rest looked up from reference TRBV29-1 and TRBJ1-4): SAVISQKPSRDICQRGTSLTIQCQVDSQVTMMFWYRQQPGQSLTLIATANQGSEATYESGFVIDKFPISRPNLTFSTLTVSNMSPEDSSIYLCSVSLPSGKLFFGSGTQLSVL.

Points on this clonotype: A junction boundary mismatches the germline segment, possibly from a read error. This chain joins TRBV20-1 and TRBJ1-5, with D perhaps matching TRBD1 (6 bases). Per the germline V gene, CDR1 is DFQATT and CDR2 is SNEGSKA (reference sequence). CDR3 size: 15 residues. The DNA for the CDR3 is TGCAGTACTAGTCGGTGGGGGGCGCGCGAAGAGACCCAGCATTTT. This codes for CSTSRWGAREETQHF.

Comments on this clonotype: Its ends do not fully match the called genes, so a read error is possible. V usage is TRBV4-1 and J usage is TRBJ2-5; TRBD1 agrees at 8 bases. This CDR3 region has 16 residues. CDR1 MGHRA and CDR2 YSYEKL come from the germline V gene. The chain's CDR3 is CASSQGGRGRLETQYF. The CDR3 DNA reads TGTGCCAGCAGCCAAGGAGGCAGGGGGCGCTTGGAGACCCAGTACTTC.

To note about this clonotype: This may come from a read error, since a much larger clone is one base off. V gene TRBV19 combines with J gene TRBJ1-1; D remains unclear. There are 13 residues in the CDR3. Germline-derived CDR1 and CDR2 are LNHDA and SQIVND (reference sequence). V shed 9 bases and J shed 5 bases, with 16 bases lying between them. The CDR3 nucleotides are TGTGCCAGCGGCCTCTACGCTGGTACTGAAGCTTTCTTT. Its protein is CASGLYAGTEAFF.

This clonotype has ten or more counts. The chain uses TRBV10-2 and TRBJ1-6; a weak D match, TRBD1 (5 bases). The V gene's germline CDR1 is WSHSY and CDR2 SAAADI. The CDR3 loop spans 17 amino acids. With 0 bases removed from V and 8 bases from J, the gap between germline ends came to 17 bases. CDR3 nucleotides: TGCGCCAGCAGTGAGTCGAGGGGCGGGTTTAGGGATTCACCCCTCCACTTT. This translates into CASSESRGGFRDSPLHF.